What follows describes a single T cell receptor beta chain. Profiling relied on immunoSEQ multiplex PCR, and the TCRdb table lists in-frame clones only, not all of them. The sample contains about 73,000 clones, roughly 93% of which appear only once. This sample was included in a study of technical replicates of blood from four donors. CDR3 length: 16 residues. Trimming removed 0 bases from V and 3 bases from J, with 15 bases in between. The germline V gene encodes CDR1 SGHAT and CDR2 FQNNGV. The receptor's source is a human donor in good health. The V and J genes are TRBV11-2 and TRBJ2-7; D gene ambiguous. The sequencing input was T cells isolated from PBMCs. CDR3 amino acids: CASSLDAFGANYEQYF. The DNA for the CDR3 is TGTGCCAGCAGCTTAGATGCATTTGGAGCTAACTACGAGCAGTACTTC.